The clone carrying this T cell receptor beta chain was counted a single time. What it recognizes is unknown. This entry is derived from a study of OX40 agonist ivuxolimab in advanced cancers. Turning to the study itself: An agonistic human IgG2 monoclonal antibody against OX40 (CD134) was given.

The method was immunoSEQ multiplex PCR; TCRdb's version includes in-frame clones alone and lacks a portion of them. Of over 75,000 clones listed, roughly 90% are singletons. The CDR3 consists of 16 residues. Germline lookup yields CDR1 SGDLS and CDR2 YYNGEE. Trimming took 0 bases from V and 0 from J; bases not matched to a gene: 1. Patients with a history of autoimmune disease or on systemic immunosuppression were excluded. Study results and limitations: At doses 0.1 to 3.0 mg/kg, CD4+ and CD8+ clones expanded. Averaging showed that CD8+ T cells had more expanded clones than CD4+ did.

The source of this sequence is an adult with an advanced solid tumor such as melanoma, head and neck, liver or kidney cancer. The rearrangement joins TRBV9 to TRBJ1-4; TRBD1 matches 8 bases. This material consisted of CD4+ or CD8+ T cells sorted from blood, taken in a trial of the OX40 agonist ivuxolimab. The CDR3 DNA follows: TGTGCCAGCAGCGTAGCACAGGGGGCAACTAATGAAAAACTGTTTTTT. It translates to CASSVAQGATNEKLFF.